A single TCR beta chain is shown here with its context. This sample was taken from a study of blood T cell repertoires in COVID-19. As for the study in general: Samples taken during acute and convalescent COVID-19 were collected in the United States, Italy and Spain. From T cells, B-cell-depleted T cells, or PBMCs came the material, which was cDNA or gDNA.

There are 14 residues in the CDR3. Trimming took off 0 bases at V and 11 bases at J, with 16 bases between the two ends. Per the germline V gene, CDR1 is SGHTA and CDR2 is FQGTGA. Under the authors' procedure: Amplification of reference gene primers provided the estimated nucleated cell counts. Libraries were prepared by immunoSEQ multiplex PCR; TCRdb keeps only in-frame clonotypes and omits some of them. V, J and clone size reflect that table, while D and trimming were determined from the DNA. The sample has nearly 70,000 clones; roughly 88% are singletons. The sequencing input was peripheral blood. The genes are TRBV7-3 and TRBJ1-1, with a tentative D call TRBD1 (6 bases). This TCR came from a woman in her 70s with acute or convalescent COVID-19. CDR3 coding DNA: TGTGCCAGCAGCTTAACCTTCCTGAGGGGGTCGGCTTTCTTT. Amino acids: CASSLTFLRGSAFF.